One TCR beta chain is described in this entry. Germline values: CDR1 MNHEY, CDR2 SVGAGI. The J segment lost 1 base and the V segment lost 4 bases, leaving 3 bases of the junction unmatched. The CDR3 contains 15 residues. This sample was included in a study of CD8 T cells in Susac syndrome. Random hexamers primed reverse transcription of 0.5 to 1 ug RNA. Amplification of the TCR beta CDR3 was carried out by immunoSEQ multiplex PCR, which spanned a total of 54 Vbeta and 13 Jbeta segments. TCRdb redid the calling of the immunoSEQ multiplex PCR reads with MiXCR, one entry per CDR3 protein. The sample includes approximately 150,000 distinct CDR3 sequences, approximately 95% of them seen just once.

This receptor was obtained from a human donor with multiple sclerosis. The sequencing input was CD4+ T cells from PBMCs. The chain joins TRBV6-5 to TRBJ2-1; TRBD1 matches at 8 bases. The CDR3 sequence is CASSSWTGSYNEQFF. DNA for the CDR3: TGTGCCAGCAGTTCCTGGACAGGGTCCTACAATGAGCAGTTCTTC.